This T cell receptor (beta chain) was found in a study of cytomegalovirus exposure and HLA in healthy donors. The study, taken as a whole, reports: A later analysis revealed that TCR association rates differed between HLA loci, peaking at DRB1 and bottoming out at HLA-C. Later work associated around 18,000 TCR beta sequences with HLA alleles at 0.05 false discovery rate.

In the PCR, 60 Vbeta and 13 Jbeta primers were used. The repertoire was sequenced with immunoSEQ multiplex PCR; TCRdb's copy has only in-frame clones and lacks some. The sample has 150,000 to 180,000 clones; roughly 72% are singletons. The germline gives CDR1 MRHNA, CDR2 SNTAGT. V lost 5 bases and J 7 bases, leaving 14 bases between the germline ends. CDR3 length: 14 amino acids. Note on this clone: As yet, its antigen is unknown.

The sequenced sample consisted of PBMCs. This TCR came from a man in his thirties or forties in good health and CMV-seronegative. The chain has TRBV6-4 and TRBJ2-2, with D perhaps matching TRBD1 (5 bases). The CDR3 loop reads CASSTIQGNGELFF. DNA for the CDR3: TGTGCCAGCAGTACTATTCAGGGAAACGGGGAGCTGTTTTTT.